This T cell receptor beta chain derives from a study of regulatory T cells in long-lasting Graves disease. This clonotype occurred many times. The time point: persistent/refractory GD, antithyroid drugs over 5 years with positive TRAb. Extracted RNA from PBMCs served as the source of the TCR library. Construction of the TCR beta libraries employed iRepertoire HTBI primers in conjunction with Arm-PCR of CDR3 regions. TCRdb independently ran MiXCR on the multiplex PCR reads; one entry per CDR3 protein. The sample carries some 300,000 distinct CDR3 sequences, around 20% recorded once. Germline V CDR1 and CDR2: SGHTA, FQGNSA. Trimming took 0 bases from V and 8 from J, leaving 11 bases between them. The CDR3 is 14 residues long.

The receptor was isolated from a female donor with Graves disease. The source material was peripheral blood mononuclear cells (PBMCs), sampled when the disease was refractory, from a patient treated with antithyroid drugs. The rearrangement joins TRBV7-2 to TRBJ1-5; D is unclear. The CDR3 loop reads CASSLAPGHEPQHF. CDR3 in DNA: TGTGCCAGCAGCTTAGCGCCTGGTCACGAGCCCCAGCATTTT.